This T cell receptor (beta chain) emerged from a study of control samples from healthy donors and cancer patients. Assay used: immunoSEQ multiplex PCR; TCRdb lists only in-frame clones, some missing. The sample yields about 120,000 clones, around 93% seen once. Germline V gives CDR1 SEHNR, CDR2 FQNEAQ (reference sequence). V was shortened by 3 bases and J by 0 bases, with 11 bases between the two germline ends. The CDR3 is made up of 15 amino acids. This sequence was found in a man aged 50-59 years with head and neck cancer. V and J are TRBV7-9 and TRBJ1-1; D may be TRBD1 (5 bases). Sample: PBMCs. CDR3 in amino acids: CASSLRGQLNTEAFF. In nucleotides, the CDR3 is TGTGCCAGCAGCTTGAGGGGCCAATTGAACACTGAAGCTTTCTTT.